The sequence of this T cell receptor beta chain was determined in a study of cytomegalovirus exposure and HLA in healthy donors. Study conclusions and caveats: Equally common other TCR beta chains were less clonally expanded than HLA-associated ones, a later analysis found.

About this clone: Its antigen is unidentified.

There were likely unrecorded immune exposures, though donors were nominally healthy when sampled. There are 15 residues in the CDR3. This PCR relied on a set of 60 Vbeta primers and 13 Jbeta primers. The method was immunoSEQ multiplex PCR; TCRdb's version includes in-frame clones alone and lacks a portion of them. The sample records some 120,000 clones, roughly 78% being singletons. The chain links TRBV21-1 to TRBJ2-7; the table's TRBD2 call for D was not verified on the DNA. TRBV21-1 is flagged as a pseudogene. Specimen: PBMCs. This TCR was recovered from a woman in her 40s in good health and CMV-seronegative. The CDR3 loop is CASSKKVLVSHEQYF. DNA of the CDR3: TGTGCCAGCAGCAAAAAGGTTCTAGTCTCCCACGAGCAGTACTTC.